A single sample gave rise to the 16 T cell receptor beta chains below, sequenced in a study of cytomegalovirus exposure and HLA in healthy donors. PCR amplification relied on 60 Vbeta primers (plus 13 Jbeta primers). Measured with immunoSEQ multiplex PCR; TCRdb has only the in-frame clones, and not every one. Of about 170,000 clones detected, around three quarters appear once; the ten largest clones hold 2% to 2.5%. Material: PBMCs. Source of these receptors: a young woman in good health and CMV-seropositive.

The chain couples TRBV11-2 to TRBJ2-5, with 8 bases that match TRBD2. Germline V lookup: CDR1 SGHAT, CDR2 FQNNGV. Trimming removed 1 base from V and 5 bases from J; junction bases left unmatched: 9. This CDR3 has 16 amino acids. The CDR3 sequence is CASSLAGGTLRETQYF. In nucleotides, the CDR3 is TGTGCCAGCAGCTTAGCGGGGGGGACGTTGAGGGAGACCCAGTACTTC.

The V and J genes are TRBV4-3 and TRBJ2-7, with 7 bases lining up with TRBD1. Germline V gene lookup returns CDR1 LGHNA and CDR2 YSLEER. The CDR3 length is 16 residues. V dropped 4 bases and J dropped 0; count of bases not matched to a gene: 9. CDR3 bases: TGCGCCAGCAGCCGGATTCACAGGGGCCACTCCTACGAGCAGTACTTC. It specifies CASSRIHRGHSYEQYF.

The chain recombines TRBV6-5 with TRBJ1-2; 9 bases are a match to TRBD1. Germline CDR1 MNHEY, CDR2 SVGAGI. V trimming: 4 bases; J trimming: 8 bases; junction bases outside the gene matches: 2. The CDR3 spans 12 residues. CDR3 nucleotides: TGTGCCAGCAGTTCACAGGGGGCCGGCTACACCTTC. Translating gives CASSSQGAGYTF.

CDR3: CASSVAGSTSYEQYF. The CDR3 region has the DNA TGTGCCAGCAGCGTAGCGGGGTCGACCTCCTACGAGCAGTACTTC. The chain is built from TRBV9 and TRBJ2-7, with a possible D match to TRBD2 (5 bases). With 0 bases removed from V and 0 bases from J, the gap between germline ends came to 10 bases. Germline V gene lookup returns CDR1 SGDLS and CDR2 YYNGEE. CDR3 size: 15 residues.

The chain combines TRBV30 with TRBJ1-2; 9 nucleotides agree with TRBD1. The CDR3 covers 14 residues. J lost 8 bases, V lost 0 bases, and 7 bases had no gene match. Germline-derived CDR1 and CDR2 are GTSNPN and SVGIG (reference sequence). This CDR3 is CAWSVIGTGSGYTF. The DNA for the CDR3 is TGTGCCTGGAGTGTAATAGGGACAGGGAGCGGCTACACCTTC.

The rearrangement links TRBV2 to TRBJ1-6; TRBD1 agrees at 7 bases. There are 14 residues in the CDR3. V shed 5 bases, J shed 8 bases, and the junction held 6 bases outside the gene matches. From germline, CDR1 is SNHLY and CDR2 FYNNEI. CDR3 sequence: CASSLRDSYSPLHF. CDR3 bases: TGTGCCAGCAGTCTCAGGGACAGCTATTCACCCCTCCACTTT.

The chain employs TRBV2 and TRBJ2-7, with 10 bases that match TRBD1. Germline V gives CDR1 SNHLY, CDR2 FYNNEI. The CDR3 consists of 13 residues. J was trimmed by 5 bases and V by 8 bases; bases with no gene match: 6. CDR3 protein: CASFRTGGDEQYF. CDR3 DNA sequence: TGTGCCAGCTTTAGGACAGGGGGAGACGAGCAGTACTTC.

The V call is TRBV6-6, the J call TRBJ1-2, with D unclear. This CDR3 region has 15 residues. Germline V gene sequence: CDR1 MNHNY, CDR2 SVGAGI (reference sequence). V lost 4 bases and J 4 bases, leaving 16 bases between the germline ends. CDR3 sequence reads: CASSSVTLEVYGYTF. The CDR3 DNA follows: TGTGCCAGCAGTTCCGTCACGCTTGAGGTCTATGGCTACACCTTC.

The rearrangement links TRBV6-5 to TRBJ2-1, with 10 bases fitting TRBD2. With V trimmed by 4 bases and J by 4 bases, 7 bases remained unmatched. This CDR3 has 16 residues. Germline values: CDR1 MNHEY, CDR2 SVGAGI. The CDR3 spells CASSSQLAGIYNEQFF. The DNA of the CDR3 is TGTGCCAGCAGTTCCCAACTAGCGGGGATATACAATGAGCAGTTCTTC.

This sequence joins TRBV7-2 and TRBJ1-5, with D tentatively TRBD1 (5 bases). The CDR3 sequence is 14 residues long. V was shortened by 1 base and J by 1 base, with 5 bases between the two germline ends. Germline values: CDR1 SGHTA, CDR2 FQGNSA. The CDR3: CASSLGQSNQPQHF. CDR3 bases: TGTGCCAGCAGCTTAGGACAGAGCAATCAGCCCCAGCATTTT.

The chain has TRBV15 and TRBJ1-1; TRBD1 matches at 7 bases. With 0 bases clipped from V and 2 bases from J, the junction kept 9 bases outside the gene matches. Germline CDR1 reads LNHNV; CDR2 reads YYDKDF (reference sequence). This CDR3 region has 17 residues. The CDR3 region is CATSRDRRQGLNTEAFF. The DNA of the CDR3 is TGTGCCACCAGCAGAGATCGGAGACAGGGCTTAAACACTGAAGCTTTCTTT.

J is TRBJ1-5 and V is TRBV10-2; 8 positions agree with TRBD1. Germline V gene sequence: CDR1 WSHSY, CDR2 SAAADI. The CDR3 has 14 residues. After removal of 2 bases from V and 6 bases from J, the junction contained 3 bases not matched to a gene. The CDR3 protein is CASSEQGAGQPQHF. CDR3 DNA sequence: TGCGCCAGCAGTGAGCAGGGGGCCGGTCAGCCCCAGCATTTT.

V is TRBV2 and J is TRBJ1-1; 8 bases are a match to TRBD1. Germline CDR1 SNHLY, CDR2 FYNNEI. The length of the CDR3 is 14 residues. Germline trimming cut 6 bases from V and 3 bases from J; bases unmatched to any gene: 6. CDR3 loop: CASSGTGGDTEAFF. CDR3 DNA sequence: TGTGCCAGCAGCGGTACAGGGGGAGACACTGAAGCTTTCTTT.

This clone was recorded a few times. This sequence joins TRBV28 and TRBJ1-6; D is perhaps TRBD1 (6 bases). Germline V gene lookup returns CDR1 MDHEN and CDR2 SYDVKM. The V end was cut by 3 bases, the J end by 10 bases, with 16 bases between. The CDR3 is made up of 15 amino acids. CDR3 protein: CASSFLQGRGSPLHF. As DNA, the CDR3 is TGTGCCAGCAGTTTTTTGCAGGGGAGAGGCTCACCCCTCCACTTT.

CDR3 residues: CASKREANTEAFF. In nucleotides, the CDR3 is TGTGCCAGCAAAAGAGAGGCGAACACTGAAGCTTTCTTT. V is TRBV2 and J is TRBJ1-1; no definite D call. The CDR3 is 13 residues long. V was trimmed by 7 bases and J by 1 base, leaving 10 bases between them. Germline values: CDR1 SNHLY, CDR2 FYNNEI.

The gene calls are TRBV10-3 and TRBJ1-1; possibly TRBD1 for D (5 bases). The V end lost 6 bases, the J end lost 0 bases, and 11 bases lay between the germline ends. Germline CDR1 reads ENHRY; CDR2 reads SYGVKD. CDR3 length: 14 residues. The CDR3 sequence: CAISSDSLNTEAFF. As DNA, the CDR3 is TGTGCCATCAGCTCCGACAGCCTGAACACTGAAGCTTTCTTT.